This T cell receptor (beta chain) appears in the sequencing data of a study of shared clonotypes between healthy human individuals. On this clone itself: The antigen is undetermined. This CDR3 is also generated by other DNA sequences in the sample.

Generated by immunoSEQ multiplex PCR, the TCRdb table keeps only in-frame clones and is missing some. The sample shows about 2.4 million clones, over 85% of them seen only once. Study-level points and caveats: Sampling covered blood only; tissue repertoires likely differ.

Trimming cost V 0 bases and J 4 bases, with 6 bases left between them. The CDR3 covers 13 residues. In germline, CDR1 is MNHEY, CDR2 SMNVEV (reference sequence). This TCR was recovered from a man aged 18 to 35 in good health. Some clones in this sample may be carry-over from other donors' samples. The chain employs TRBV27 and TRBJ2-5; no definite D call. The source material was naive CD4+ T cells from PBMCs. Noted subset: CD45RA+ positively selected. CDR3 nucleotide sequence: TGTGCCAGCAGTTTATCTCGAGGAGAGACCCAGTACTTC. Amino acid sequence: CASSLSRGETQYF.